This passage covers 31 T cell receptor beta chains from one sample sequenced in a study of PD-1 blockade in classical Hodgkin lymphoma (TCRdb year 2020). The library came from the immunoSEQ multiplex PCR assay. TCRdb took this table from immuneACCESS and kept in-frame rearrangements with V and J called. Such tables lack part of the clones; where checked against another copy, unresolved V genes explain under half of the gap, and the rest is unexplained. Across this sample there are tens of thousands of clones, with approximately 80% seen only once. The ten largest clones represent around 0.6% of the sample. The time point label of this sample denotes: cycle 4 day 1 (C4D1), after about 6 weeks of nivolumab. Every trial patient had relapsed following autologous stem cell transplantation, and prior brentuximab vedotin exposure was what differed among cohorts A, B and C. Magnetic negative selection with a Miltenyi CD4+ T cell isolation kit was used to purify CD4+ T cells from thawed PBMCs.

Sequencing was performed on CD4+ T cells from blood, taken before the fourth cycle of nivolumab. These receptor sequences come from a human donor with classical Hodgkin lymphoma.

This chain joins TRBV6-5 and TRBJ2-7; 9 nucleotides agree with TRBD2. After removal of 5 bases from V and 1 base from J, the junction contained 3 bases not matched to a gene. Germline V gives CDR1 MNHEY, CDR2 SVGAGI. The CDR3 has 14 amino acids. The CDR3 sequence is CASSQAGGSYEQYF. CDR3 nucleotides: TGTGCCAGCAGTCAAGCGGGGGGTTCCTACGAGCAGTACTTC.

V and J are TRBV6-6 and TRBJ1-4; no clear D gene. This CDR3 has 11 amino acids. V was clipped by 4 bases and J by 8 bases, with 5 bases between them. Germline V CDR1 and CDR2: MNHNY, SVGAGI (reference sequence). The CDR3: CASSSEEKLFF. CDR3 nucleotide sequence: TGTGCCAGCAGTTCCGAGGAAAAACTGTTTTTT.

The J gene is TRBJ2-7, the V gene TRBV7-2; TRBD2 aligns across 14 bases. Germline V CDR1 and CDR2: SGHTA, FQGNSA. The CDR3 has 16 amino acids. The V and J ends lost 1 base and 4 bases, in that order; junction bases with no gene match: 3. The CDR3 reads CASSLDGTSGRYEQYF. DNA for the CDR3: TGTGCCAGCAGCTTAGACGGGACTAGCGGGAGATACGAGCAGTACTTC.

The chain has TRBV12-5 and TRBJ2-5; 7 bases align to TRBD1. Germline CDR1 and CDR2: LGHNT and FRNRAP. The CDR3 loop spans 15 amino acids. Losses at the gene ends were 1 base for V and 1 base for J; bases not matched to a gene: 3. The CDR3 reads CASGLGTGAQETQYF. The CDR3 DNA reads as TGTGCTAGTGGTTTGGGAACAGGGGCCCAAGAGACCCAGTACTTC.

The chain couples TRBV10-3 to TRBJ2-5; the D is unclear. Germline V gives CDR1 ENHRY, CDR2 SYGVKD. Trimming removed 2 bases from V and 2 bases from J, with 3 bases in between. CDR3 length: 12 residues. The CDR3 sequence is CAISEPQETQYF. As DNA, the CDR3 is TGTGCCATCAGTGAGCCACAAGAGACCCAGTACTTC.

The chain is built from TRBV10-3 and TRBJ2-2; TRBD1 matches 7 bases. CDR1 is ENHRY, CDR2 SYGVKD, per germline. The CDR3 length is 14 residues. Trimming at V came to 8 bases and at J to 4 bases, leaving 7 bases not matched to a gene. CDR3 sequence reads: CAISEGAGTGELFF. For the CDR3, the DNA is TGTGCCATCTCCGAGGGGGCGGGCACCGGGGAGCTGTTTTTT.

This clone was observed a single time. The chain has TRBV5-4 and TRBJ2-2, with TRBD1 matching 9 bases. From germline, CDR1 is SGHNT and CDR2 YYREEE (reference sequence). V dropped 4 bases and J dropped 3; count of bases not matched to a gene: 7. The CDR3 runs 16 residues. The CDR3 DNA reads TGTGCCAGCAGCCCCGGACAGGGGAGACACACCGGGGAGCTGTTTTTT. Protein: CASSPGQGRHTGELFF.

This chain joins TRBV4-2 and TRBJ2-3; 7 nucleotides match TRBD2. The germline gives CDR1 LGHNA, CDR2 YNFKEQ. There are 13 residues in the CDR3. With 3 bases clipped from V and 5 bases from J, the junction kept 2 bases outside the gene matches. This CDR3 is CASSHPGGDTQYF. The DNA of the CDR3 is TGTGCCAGCAGCCACCCGGGAGGAGATACGCAGTATTTT.

V is TRBV5-8 and J is TRBJ2-5, with 10 bases matching TRBD1. Germline lookup yields CDR1 SGHTS and CDR2 YDEGEE. Unmatched junction bases numbered 13, after V lost 2 bases and J lost 0 bases. CDR3 length: 19 residues. CDR3 region: CASSFSDVGGQGYQETQYF. The CDR3 coding sequence is TGTGCCAGCAGCTTTTCCGACGTTGGGGGACAGGGGTACCAAGAGACCCAGTACTTC.

CDR3 DNA: TGTGCCACCAGCAGACGCGGGACAGTTATGAACACTGAAGCTTTCTTT. Its translation is CATSRRGTVMNTEAFF. This sequence joins TRBV15 and TRBJ1-1; TRBD1 matches 7 bases. CDR3 length equals 16 residues. Trimming removed 2 bases from V and 0 bases from J; junction bases left unmatched: 6. The germline V gene encodes CDR1 LNHNV and CDR2 YYDKDF (reference sequence).

The rearrangement links TRBV23-1 to TRBJ2-7; a weak D match, TRBD2 (6 bases). TRBV23-1 is placed among ORFs of uncertain function. V lost 2 bases and J lost 3, with 14 bases in between. This CDR3 region has 15 residues. The CDR3 DNA reads TGCGCCAGCAGTCAAGGGATAGGGGAGGTCTACGAGCAGTACTTC. This gives the protein CASSQGIGEVYEQYF.

The chain couples TRBV7-9 to TRBJ1-2, with D perhaps TRBD1 (6 bases). This CDR3 has 13 amino acids. V lost 4 bases and J lost 5, with 11 bases in between. CDR1 and CDR2 (germline): SEHNR, FQNEAQ (reference sequence). The DNA for the CDR3 is TGTGCCAGCAGCTCGGGCGGACAGTATGGCTACACCTTC. Its translation is CASSSGGQYGYTF.

This rearrangement joins TRBV6-5 to TRBJ2-1, with 8 bases that match TRBD1. The CDR3 spans 15 residues. Germline CDR1 is MNHEY and CDR2 is SVGAGI. J gave up 10 bases and V 0 bases, and 8 bases lay outside the gene matches. The CDR3 is CASSYSPRGPHEQFF. The CDR3 bases are TGTGCCAGCAGTTACTCCCCCAGGGGGCCCCACGAGCAGTTCTTC.

The chain combines TRBV5-1 with TRBJ2-7; no clear D. Trimming stripped 0 bases from V and 0 bases from J, with 7 bases between. This CDR3 has 14 residues. Germline V gene sequence: CDR1 SGHRS, CDR2 YFSETQ. The CDR3 spells CASSLGVSSYEQYF. DNA for the CDR3: TGCGCCAGCAGCTTGGGTGTTAGCTCCTACGAGCAGTACTTC.

The chain combines TRBV10-2 with TRBJ2-1; 9 nucleotides align to TRBD1. Germline V gives CDR1 WSHSY, CDR2 SAAADI. J lost 9 bases, V lost 4 bases, and 7 bases had no gene match. This CDR3 has 14 residues. The CDR3 nucleotides read TGCGCCAGCAGTGCCCGACAGGGGGTGGTTGAGCAGTTCTTC. Protein product: CASSARQGVVEQFF.

The rearrangement uses TRBV27 and TRBJ2-1, with D unclear. CDR1 is MNHEY and CDR2 is SMNVEV in the germline V gene (reference sequence). This CDR3 has 13 residues. Between the trimmed V and J ends, which lost 4 bases and 8 bases, there was a span of 12 bases. CDR3 region: CASSSTWGYEQFF. The CDR3 DNA follows: TGTGCCAGCAGTTCCACATGGGGTTATGAGCAGTTCTTC.

This sequence joins TRBV10-3 and TRBJ2-3; weak D call: TRBD2 (5 bases). V was cut by 4 bases and J by 5 bases, with 10 bases left in between. Germline CDR1 reads ENHRY; CDR2 reads SYGVKD. The CDR3 has 13 residues. Here the CDR3 DNA reads TGTGCCATCAGTGCTCCTCGGGGAGATACGCAGTATTTT. Amino acid sequence: CAISAPRGDTQYF.

The sample holds a few counts of this clone. V usage is TRBV19 and J usage is TRBJ2-7; D gene uncertain. CDR1 LNHDA and CDR2 SQIVND come from the germline V gene (reference sequence). The CDR3 loop spans 16 amino acids. The V end lost 4 bases, the J end lost 3 bases, and 19 bases lay between the germline ends. CDR3 in DNA: TGTGCCAGTAGTAAGTCCGGCCTTAGACTCTTCTACGAGCAGTACTTC. Amino acid sequence: CASSKSGLRLFYEQYF.

The CDR3 loop reads CASSFGVYTEAFF. In nucleotides, the CDR3 is TGTGCCAGCAGCTTCGGTGTGTACACTGAAGCTTTCTTT. This sequence joins TRBV7-9 and TRBJ1-1; D is unresolved. Germline V gene lookup returns CDR1 SEHNR and CDR2 FQNEAQ (reference sequence). V was trimmed by 3 bases and J by 3 bases, leaving 8 bases between them. This CDR3 has 13 residues.

The chain employs TRBV7-2 and TRBJ2-5; possible D gene TRBD1, 6 bases. Trimming removed 5 bases from V and 9 bases from J, with 16 bases in between. This CDR3 comprises 13 residues. Germline CDR1 reads SGHTA; CDR2 reads FQGNSA. The DNA of the CDR3 is TGTGCCAGCAGCAGAATTTCCGAGGGGGCCCAGTACTTC. Translation gives CASSRISEGAQYF.

The chain couples TRBV15 to TRBJ2-3; D is perhaps TRBD2 (5 bases). Trimming cost V 1 base and J 2 bases, with 13 bases left between them. The V gene's germline CDR1 is LNHNV and CDR2 YYDKDF (reference sequence). The CDR3 is made up of 16 amino acids. The CDR3 loop is CATSRVTRFNTDTQYF. The CDR3 DNA is TGTGCCACCAGCAGAGTAACTAGGTTCAACACAGATACGCAGTATTTT.

The chain combines TRBV6-5 with TRBJ1-2; D not certain. V dropped 4 bases and J dropped 10 bases, with 10 bases sitting between them. Germline CDR1 MNHEY, CDR2 SVGAGI. CDR3 length: 11 amino acids. The CDR3 DNA reads as TGTGCCAGCAGTTGCTCCGGTTTCTACACCTTC. This encodes CASSCSGFYTF.

This clone was recorded a few times. V gene TRBV4-3 combines with J gene TRBJ2-3; 8 positions match TRBD1. The length of the CDR3 is 16 residues. Germline V CDR1 and CDR2: LGHNA, YSLEER. The trim removed 3 bases at V and 4 bases at J, leaving 9 bases unmatched. CDR3 protein: CASSQDSGGGPDTQYF. The CDR3 DNA reads TGCGCCAGCAGCCAGGACTCAGGGGGCGGCCCAGATACGCAGTATTTT.

The count of this clone is one. This chain connects TRBV6-5 to TRBJ1-2; 11 nucleotides line up with TRBD1. There are 14 residues in the CDR3. V was pared by 10 bases and J by 4 bases, with 8 bases of the junction left unmatched. Germline-derived CDR1 and CDR2 are MNHEY and SVGAGI. The DNA of the CDR3 is TGTGCCACAGGAGGACAGGGGGCAGGCTATGGCTACACCTTC. Translation: CATGGQGAGYGYTF.

The V and J genes are TRBV25-1 and TRBJ2-7, with 8 positions matching TRBD2. Germline V gene lookup returns CDR1 MGHDK and CDR2 SYGVNS. This CDR3 region has 13 residues. The V and J ends lost 4 bases and 2 bases, in that order; junction bases with no gene match: 1. CDR3 DNA: TGTGCCAGCAGTGGAGCGGGGGCCTACGAGCAGTACTTC. Its protein product is CASSGAGAYEQYF.

The V call is TRBV7-9, the J call TRBJ2-3; D unresolved. Germline V gene lookup returns CDR1 SEHNR and CDR2 FQNEAQ (reference sequence). V shed 5 bases and J shed 4 bases, with 16 bases lying between them. CDR3 length: 15 amino acids. The CDR3 here is CASSPTAVSADTQYF. In DNA, the CDR3 is TGTGCCAGCAGCCCCACAGCCGTTTCGGCAGATACGCAGTATTTT.

The gene calls are TRBV19 and TRBJ1-3; tentative D call: TRBD1 (5 bases). The germline V gene has CDR1 LNHDA and CDR2 SQIVND (reference sequence). V dropped 5 bases and J dropped 0 bases, with 17 bases sitting between them. This CDR3 comprises 17 residues. In DNA, the CDR3 is TGTGCCAGTAGTGTCAGACAGTCCTACTCCTCTGGAAACACCATATATTTT. Protein product: CASSVRQSYSSGNTIYF.

This chain connects TRBV18 to TRBJ2-7, with 9 bases lining up with TRBD1. Trimming cost V 0 bases and J 4 bases; bases outside gene matches: 1. Germline lookup yields CDR1 KGHSH and CDR2 LQKENI. The CDR3 contains 14 residues. CDR3 sequence (DNA): TGTGCCAGCTCACCACCCGGGACAGGGTACGAGCAGTACTTC. Residues: CASSPPGTGYEQYF.

The chain joins TRBV23-1 to TRBJ1-5, with D maybe TRBD1 (6 bases). TRBV23-1 is an ORF, and what it does is uncertain. Trimming stripped 8 bases from V and 4 bases from J, with 12 bases between. CDR3 size: 13 residues. This chain's CDR3 is CASLRGKNQPQHF. DNA for the CDR3: TGCGCCAGCTTGAGGGGGAAGAATCAGCCCCAGCATTTT.

The chain joins TRBV4-2 to TRBJ2-5; 12 bases are a match to TRBD2. The CDR3 has 15 amino acids. The germline gives CDR1 LGHNA, CDR2 YNFKEQ. V dropped 0 bases and J dropped 5; count of bases not matched to a gene: 1. For the CDR3, the DNA is TGTGCCAGCAGCCAAGAGACTAGCGGGGGCGAGACCCAGTACTTC. Its translation is CASSQETSGGETQYF.

This chain joins TRBV11-3 and TRBJ1-4; perhaps TRBD1 as D (6 bases). The CDR3 contains 16 residues. Germline CDR1 is SGHNT and CDR2 is YENEEA. Between the trimmed V and J ends, which lost 5 bases and 5 bases, there was a span of 18 bases. The CDR3: CASSAKIYRVNEKLFF. The CDR3 nucleotides are TGTGCCAGCAGCGCCAAAATATACAGGGTAAATGAAAAACTGTTTTTT. The full variable domain, its missing parts supplied by reference TRBV11-3 and TRBJ1-4, is EAGVVQSPRYKIIEKKQPVAFWCNPISGHNTLYWYLQNLGQGPELLIRYENEEAVDDSQLPKDRFSAERLKGVDSTLKIQPAELGDSAVYLCASSAKIYRVNEKLFFGSGTQLSVL.